Each of the 11 T cell receptor beta chains below was sequenced from the same sample in a study of regulatory T cells in long-lasting Graves disease (dated by TCRdb to the early 2020s). In light of the paper, this sample's time point label describes: newly diagnosed GD, antithyroid drugs for less than 3 months. For both TCR sequencing and RNA sequencing, RNA was extracted from PBMCs using TRIzol. The library was obtained by multiplex PCR. Sequencing used an Illumina HiSeq 4000. To build TCR beta libraries, CDR3 regions were amplified by Arm-PCR using iRepertoire HTBI primers. The raw public reads went through TCRdb reprocessing: fastp at Q25, MiXCR clone calling, in-frame beta chains kept. Under each unique CDR3 protein, matching rows form one entry showing the most common genes and DNA. Across this sample there are about 220,000 distinct CDR3 sequences, with approximately 20% seen only once. The ten largest make up roughly a fifth of the sample.

This sample comprised peripheral blood mononuclear cells (PBMCs), obtained at new diagnosis, from a patient treated with antithyroid drugs. These receptors all come from a female donor with Graves disease.

On this clonotype: A junction end diverges from the germline sequence, so it may reflect a read error. The CDR3 is CSAYGGNTEVFF. Written as DNA, the CDR3 is TGCAGTGCTTACGGAGGGAACACTGAAGTTTTCTTT. The chain joins TRBV20-1 to TRBJ1-1; D gene unclear. Germline loops: CDR1 DFQATT, CDR2 SNEGSKA (reference sequence). This CDR3 region has 12 residues.

This clonotype was observed a handful of times. Its ends do not fully match the called genes, so a read error is possible. The rearrangement links TRBV7-9 to TRBJ1-2; D may be TRBD1 (6 bases). Germline loops: CDR1 SEHNR, CDR2 FQNEAQ (reference sequence). This CDR3 is built from 12 residues. The CDR3 loop reads CASSFDRSGCTF. As DNA, the CDR3 is TGTGCCAGCAGCTTTGACAGGAGTGGCTGCACCTTC.

This clonotype was seen many times. The chain joins TRBV7-2 to TRBJ1-1, with a weak D call TRBD1 (6 bases). Trimming cost V 8 bases and J 0 bases, with 22 bases left between them. Germline assignment: CDR1 SGHTA and CDR2 FQGNSA. CDR3 length: 17 amino acids. CDR3 loop: CASFNLRGYRMNTEAFF. DNA for the CDR3: TGTGCCAGCTTCAACCTTAGGGGGTACCGAATGAACACTGAAGCTTTCTTT.

This clonotype came up many times. As DNA, the CDR3 is TGCGCCAGCAGCCAAGGGATCAGTATCCAAGAGACCCAGTACTTC. Its translation: CASSQGISIQETQYF. V usage is TRBV4-1 and J usage is TRBJ2-5; D not certain. The length of the CDR3 is 15 residues. V lost 1 base to trimming and J lost 1 base, with 10 bases between them. The germline gives CDR1 MGHRA, CDR2 YSYEKL.

This clonotype was counted many times. V and J are TRBV12-3 or TRBV12-4 and TRBJ2-5; 8 bases are shared with TRBD2. This CDR3 is built from 16 residues. J gave up 5 bases and V 5 bases, and 13 bases lay outside the gene matches. The CDR3 DNA follows: TGTGCCAGCAGTCTCAGCGGGAGAGGCGTTGGGGAGACCCAGTACTTC. Amino acid sequence: CASSLSGRGVGETQYF.

This clonotype was counted many times. The chain uses TRBV11-2 and TRBJ1-1; D unresolved. Germline CDR1 reads SGHAT; CDR2 reads FQNNGV. CDR3 length: 13 residues. Trimming took 7 bases from V and 3 from J, leaving 12 bases between them. This chain's CDR3 is CASTVERDTEAFF. The CDR3 DNA follows: TGTGCCAGCACCGTAGAACGAGACACTGAAGCTTTCTTT.

This clonotype was recorded many times. The V and J genes are TRBV11-2 and TRBJ1-6; 7 nucleotides agree with TRBD1. Germline values: CDR1 SGHAT, CDR2 FQNNGV. The CDR3 is 15 residues long. With 0 bases clipped from V and 6 bases from J, the junction kept 2 bases outside the gene matches. The CDR3 bases are TGTGCCAGCAGCTTAGAAGGGGGCGCTAATTCACCCCTCCACTTT. Amino acid sequence: CASSLEGGANSPLHF.

This clonotype was picked up a small number of times. The chain carries TRBV5-4 and TRBJ2-1; D ambiguous. The germline V and J ends were trimmed by 0 bases and 7 bases, with 14 bases remaining between them. Germline values: CDR1 SGHNT, CDR2 YYREEE (reference sequence). The CDR3 covers 15 residues. CDR3: CASSLGPGVVNEQFF. Here the CDR3 DNA reads TGTGCCAGCAGCTTGGGTCCGGGTGTAGTTAATGAGCAGTTCTTC.

This clonotype showed up many times. The V and J genes are TRBV6-2 or TRBV6-3 and TRBJ1-5; no clear D. The CDR3 length is 13 residues. The germline V gene has CDR1 MNHEY and CDR2 SVGEGT. V gave up 6 bases and J gave up 2 bases, with 8 bases separating them. The CDR3 here is CASRPARNQPQHF. The CDR3 DNA reads as TGTGCCAGCAGGCCGGCCCGCAATCAGCCCCAGCATTTT.

The table lists this clonotype with many counts. A read error may be the cause here, since a much bigger clone is one base away. J is TRBJ2-3 and V is TRBV12-3 or TRBV12-4; 11 bases agree with TRBD2. The CDR3 sequence is 15 residues long. Losses at the gene ends were 6 bases for V and 1 base for J; bases not matched to a gene: 3. This CDR3 is CASSPTSGGTDTQYF. CDR3 nucleotides: TGTGCCAGCAGCCCGACTAGCGGGGGCACAGATACGCAGTATTTT.

This clonotype was counted at least ten times. The chain is built from TRBV7-3 and TRBJ2-1; D not resolved. This CDR3 has 13 residues. Per the germline V gene, CDR1 is SGHTA and CDR2 is FQGTGA. Trimming pared 2 bases from V and 9 bases from J, leaving 11 bases between. The CDR3 sequence: CASSLDLGREQFF. DNA of the CDR3: TGTGCCAGCAGCTTAGACCTTGGGCGTGAGCAGTTCTTC.